Reported below is one T cell receptor beta chain. The CDR3 extends over 14 amino acids. Germline V gives CDR1 LNHDA, CDR2 SQIVND (reference sequence). Unmatched junction bases numbered 3, after V lost 6 bases and J lost 0 bases. The sample belongs to a study of shared clonotypes between healthy human individuals. Profiled with immunoSEQ multiplex PCR; TCRdb holds only in-frame clones, not every one. The data show hundreds of thousands of clones, 90% to 96% seen once. The clonotype comes from a woman aged 30 to 39 in good health. Sequencing was carried out using naive CD4+ T cells sorted from blood. Subset in this sample: CD45RA+ positively selected. The V gene is TRBV19, the J gene TRBJ2-3; 7 bases map to TRBD2. CDR3 nucleotides: TGTGCCAGTAGCCTAGCGGAGAGCACAGATACGCAGTATTTT. As protein: CASSLAESTDTQYF. Full variable domain (outside the CDR3, taken from reference TRBV19 and TRBJ2-3): DGGITQSPKYLFRKEGQNVTLSCEQNLNHDAMYWYRQDPGQGLRLIYYSQIVNDFQKGDIAEGYSVSREKKESFPLTVTSAQKNPTAFYLCASSLAESTDTQYFGPGTRLTVL.